Each of the 23 T cell receptor beta chains below was sequenced from the same sample in a study of T cells in Graves' hyperthyroidism and ophthalmopathy. Authors of the study amplified TCR beta CDR3 regions from RNA transcripts. With the HTBI primer set, the TCR CDR3 went through a first round of RT-PCR. TCRdb re-called the multiplex PCR reads with MiXCR, one entry per CDR3 protein. The sample contains 300,000 to 400,000 distinct CDR3 sequences, about 15% of which appear only once. Sequences were obtained from blood. Receptors were obtained from a woman aged 25 to 39 with Graves' hyperthyroidism.

This clonotype was counted many times. The chain combines TRBV28 with TRBJ1-6, with 8 nucleotides matching TRBD1. The germline V gene encodes CDR1 MDHEN and CDR2 SYDVKM. The CDR3 totals 13 residues. The junction had 9 bases not matched to a gene; V was cut back by 6 bases and J by 14 bases. CDR3 sequence (DNA): TGTGCCAGCAGCACGACAGGGGCATGGGCCCTCCACTTT. Translated, it gives CASSTTGAWALHF.

This clonotype was counted at least ten times. CDR3 bases: TGTGCCAGCAGCTTCTCCTCAGATACGCAGTATTTT. This gives the protein CASSFSSDTQYF. The rearrangement uses TRBV7-2 and TRBJ2-3; unclear D gene. Germline V CDR1 and CDR2: SGHTA, FQGNSA. Trimming pared 3 bases from V and 4 bases from J, leaving 5 bases between. The CDR3 is 12 amino acids.

This clonotype was seen ten or more times. The J gene is TRBJ1-2, the V gene TRBV4-3; 7 bases are shared with TRBD1. V lost 1 base to trimming and J lost 7 bases; unmatched junction nucleotides: 6. The CDR3 totals 14 residues. Germline CDR1 is LGHNA and CDR2 is YSLEER. CDR3 amino acids: CASSQVDRAAGYTF. The CDR3 nucleotides read TGCGCCAGCAGCCAAGTCGACAGGGCGGCTGGCTACACCTTC.

A few counts support this clonotype. This chain links TRBV18 with TRBJ2-7; tentatively, D is TRBD1 (5 bases). The CDR3 extends over 14 amino acids. Trimming removed 5 bases at V and 6 bases at J, with 17 bases between. CDR1 and CDR2 (germline): KGHSH, LQKENI. CDR3 in amino acids: CASSDNSQGSEQYF. CDR3 coding DNA: TGTGCCAGCTCAGATAATTCTCAGGGTTCCGAGCAGTACTTC.

Only a few counts were recorded for this clonotype. The J gene is TRBJ2-1, the V gene TRBV19, with D possibly being TRBD2 (6 bases). Germline CDR1 and CDR2: LNHDA and SQIVND (reference sequence). This CDR3 is 15 amino acids long. V lost 6 bases and J 0 bases, leaving 12 bases between the germline ends. Here the CDR3 reads CASRGGESSYNEQFF. In nucleotides, the CDR3 is TGTGCCAGTAGGGGAGGAGAAAGCTCCTACAATGAGCAGTTCTTC.

In regard to this clonotype: A junction boundary mismatches the germline segment, possibly from a read error. DNA of the CDR3: TGTGCCACCAGCAGAGGAATAGGCGGGGCTGACACAGATGCGCAGTATTTT. This translates into CATSRGIGGADTDAQYF. This chain joins TRBV15 and TRBJ2-3; D is perhaps TRBD2 (6 bases). The CDR3 is made up of 17 amino acids. Germline-derived CDR1 and CDR2 are LNHNV and YYDKDF (reference sequence).

The gene calls are TRBV28 and TRBJ1-2; 9 bases are shared with TRBD1. After removal of 7 bases from V and 8 bases from J, the junction contained 5 bases not matched to a gene. The length of the CDR3 is 12 residues. Germline CDR1 reads MDHEN; CDR2 reads SYDVKM. Written as DNA, the CDR3 is TGTGCCAGCACACAGGGGGCACTGGGCTACACCTTC. It codes for CASTQGALGYTF.

This clonotype was observed a handful of times. This chain links TRBV18 with TRBJ2-2; D is undetermined. Trimming took 2 bases from V and 8 from J, leaving 12 bases between them. This CDR3 spans 14 amino acids. Germline values: CDR1 KGHSH, CDR2 LQKENI. This chain's CDR3 is CASSPRSDGGELFF. The DNA of the CDR3 is TGTGCCAGCTCACCAAGATCTGACGGGGGGGAGCTGTTTTTT.

V and J are TRBV7-2 and TRBJ2-1; 8 nucleotides agree with TRBD2. V lost 7 bases and J lost 1; bases outside the gene matches: 3. The CDR3 is 14 amino acids. Germline V CDR1 and CDR2: SGHTA, FQGNSA. The DNA of the CDR3 is TGTGCCAGCAACGCGGGAGGATCCTACAATGAGCAGTTCTTC. It yields the protein CASNAGGSYNEQFF.

CDR3 loop: CASSAYEINYEQYF. In DNA form, the CDR3 reads TGTGCCAGCAGCGCCTATGAGATTAACTACGAGCAGTACTTC. V and J are TRBV9 and TRBJ2-7; unclear D gene. This CDR3 is 14 amino acids long. Germline CDR1 reads SGDLS; CDR2 reads YYNGEE. Trimming pared 3 bases from V and 3 bases from J, leaving 13 bases between.

V usage is TRBV7-9 and J usage is TRBJ2-6, with 10 bases that match TRBD1. Losses at the gene ends were 5 bases for V and 1 base for J; bases not matched to a gene: 11. Germline-derived CDR1 and CDR2 are SEHNR and FQNEAQ (reference sequence). The CDR3 sequence is 19 residues long. This CDR3 is CASSRKGQGRSSGANVLTF. The CDR3 DNA reads TGTGCCAGCAGCCGAAAGGGACAGGGGAGGTCATCTGGGGCCAACGTCCTGACTTTC.

The chain has TRBV20-1 and TRBJ2-7; D is possibly TRBD2 (6 bases). Germline assignment: CDR1 DFQATT and CDR2 SNEGSKA (reference sequence). Trimming cost V 3 bases and J 5 bases, with 14 bases left between them. The CDR3 is 13 amino acids. CDR3 sequence: CSARKRESHEQYF. The CDR3 nucleotides are TGCAGTGCTAGGAAACGGGAGAGTCACGAGCAGTACTTC.

The chain links TRBV30 to TRBJ2-2; D is unclear. V lost 1 base and J lost 4, with 13 bases in between. This CDR3 has 15 amino acids. Germline CDR1 and CDR2: GTSNPN and SVGIG (reference sequence). CDR3 amino acids: CAWSGRVIGTGELFF. DNA of the CDR3: TGTGCCTGGAGTGGCAGAGTAATCGGCACCGGGGAGCTGTTTTTT.

This clonotype has at least ten counts. This sequence joins TRBV28 and TRBJ2-7; TRBD2 matches at 14 bases. V lost 5 bases, J lost 1 base, and 19 bases stayed unmatched. The CDR3 length is 21 residues. Germline V gene sequence: CDR1 MDHEN, CDR2 SYDVKM. This CDR3 reads CASSTNSPGTSGSFGSYEQYF. CDR3 in DNA: TGTGCCAGCAGTACAAACAGCCCCGGGACTAGCGGGAGCTTTGGGTCCTACGAGCAGTACTTC.

This clonotype occurred many times. The chain joins TRBV28 to TRBJ2-1; 12 bases map to TRBD2. V lost 8 bases, J lost 5 bases, and 7 bases stayed unmatched. The CDR3 is 15 amino acids. The germline CDR1 and CDR2 sequences are MDHEN and SYDVKM. The CDR3 here is CASLIRTSGDNEQFF. CDR3 DNA: TGTGCCAGCCTTATACGGACTAGCGGGGACAATGAGCAGTTCTTC. Drawing the rest from reference TRBV28 and TRBJ2-1, the complete variable domain is DVKVTQSSRYLVKRTGEKVFLECVQDMDHENMFWYRQDPGLGLRLIYFSYDVKMKEKGDIPEGYSVSREKKERFSLILESASTNQTSMYLCASLIRTSGDNEQFFGPGTRLTVL.

This clonotype occurred a few times. This chain uses TRBV5-4 with TRBJ2-5, with D unclear. Between the trimmed V and J ends, which lost 3 bases and 7 bases, there was a span of 13 bases. Germline V gene lookup returns CDR1 SGHNT and CDR2 YYREEE (reference sequence). The CDR3 contains 13 residues. The CDR3 DNA follows: TGTGCCAGCAGCTCGGCCGGTTTTGGGACCCAGTACTTC. Translated: CASSSAGFGTQYF.

This clonotype came up many times. CDR3 residues: CASSPTRGYTF. The CDR3, as DNA: TGTGCCAGCAGTCCCACACGGGGCTACACCTTC. This chain uses TRBV28 with TRBJ1-2; no definite D call. Germline V lookup: CDR1 MDHEN, CDR2 SYDVKM. V lost 5 bases and J lost 8, with 9 bases in between. The CDR3 loop spans 11 amino acids.

In this sample, this clonotype turned up many times. J is TRBJ2-1 and V is TRBV29-1; D may be TRBD1 (5 bases). V lost 0 bases and J 8 bases, leaving 14 bases between the germline ends. CDR3 length equals 14 residues. CDR1 SQVTM and CDR2 ANQGSEA come from the germline V gene. In nucleotides, the CDR3 is TGCAGCGTTGAAGATGGGGCCAACATCGATGAGCAGTTCTTC. Its protein is CSVEDGANIDEQFF.

This clonotype occurred many times. The genes are TRBV6-1 and TRBJ2-1, with D unclear. V gave up 3 bases and J gave up 0 bases, with 3 bases separating them. The CDR3 covers 13 residues. Germline CDR1 MNHNS, CDR2 SASEGT. The CDR3 reads CASSDSSYNEQFF. As DNA, the CDR3 is TGTGCCAGCAGTGACTCCTCCTACAATGAGCAGTTCTTC.

This clonotype was picked up many times. This chain joins TRBV7-9 and TRBJ1-1; D may be TRBD1 (6 bases). The CDR3 is 14 residues long. Germline V gives CDR1 SEHNR, CDR2 FQNEAQ (reference sequence). V shed 6 bases and J shed 11 bases, with 22 bases lying between them. CDR3 amino acids: CASREQGFAGRAFF. CDR3 bases: TGTGCCAGCAGGGAGCAGGGGTTCGCTGGCCGGGCTTTCTTT.

This clonotype has at least ten counts. The CDR3 DNA is TGTGCCAGCAGTTTCAGGGTAGACTCCTACGAGCAGTACTTC. As protein: CASSFRVDSYEQYF. The chain combines TRBV12-3 or TRBV12-4 with TRBJ2-7; tentative D call: TRBD1 (5 bases). Trimming shortened V by 3 bases and J by 0 bases, and 9 bases separated the two germline ends. CDR3 length: 14 residues.

This clonotype was found a few times. The chain recombines TRBV19 with TRBJ2-1, with D possibly called TRBD1 or TRBD2 (6 bases each). Germline lookup yields CDR1 LNHDA and CDR2 SQIVND (reference sequence). V lost 6 bases to trimming and J lost 5 bases, with 17 bases between them. The CDR3 runs 15 residues. The CDR3 reads CASSPGGGKNNEQFF. CDR3 bases: TGTGCCAGTAGCCCCGGAGGGGGAAAGAACAATGAGCAGTTCTTC.

This clonotype was picked up many times. The CDR3 bases are TGTGCCAGCAGCTTCCGCGGGAGAGGCCAAGAGACCCAGTACTTC. Protein: CASSFRGRGQETQYF. J is TRBJ2-5 and V is TRBV11-2; 7 bases map to TRBD2. The V and J ends lost 3 bases and 1 base, in that order; junction bases with no gene match: 5. CDR1 and CDR2 from the germline V gene are SGHAT and FQNNGV. The length of the CDR3 is 15 residues.